These T cell receptor beta chains were read from a single sample in a study of CD8+CD57+ T cells in acquired aplastic anemia. Each CDR3 protein is one row after TCRdb ran MiXCR on the reads. The sample lists under 500,000 distinct CDR3 sequences; around 30% were seen once. Source material: sorted CD4+, CD8+, or CD8+CD57+ T cells (not recorded which) from PBMCs. The receptors were gathered from a human donor with aplastic anemia. Both conserved end residues are part of each CDR3.

CDR3 protein,J gene,V gene
CATETTSGNTEAFF,TRBJ1-1,TRBV10-3
CASGGDGDGYTF,TRBJ1-2,TRBV2
CASSSGTGNTEAFF,TRBJ1-1,TRBV19
CASSSNRQDEQYF,TRBJ2-7,TRBV12-3/TRBV12-4
CASRQLGSMGSEQFF,TRBJ2-1,TRBV6-1
CASSLDPASNQPQHF,TRBJ1-5,TRBV5-6
CASSFGLAGYERFF,TRBJ2-1,TRBV2
CASSVGAGHQILSYEQYF,TRBJ2-7,TRBV9
CASSFTPGVTEAFF,TRBJ1-1,TRBV2
CASSRDRGWETQYF,TRBJ2-5,TRBV7-2
CASKEGRAYQETQYF,TRBJ2-5,TRBV5-1
CASTEGGTGEQYF,TRBJ2-7,TRBV25-1
CARSDRTPYGYTF,TRBJ1-2,TRBV19
CASSLIDDGRYEQYF,TRBJ2-7,TRBV5-6
CASSIGRVSYEQYF,TRBJ2-7,TRBV19
CASSMTGGMYEQYF,TRBJ2-7,TRBV7-3
CAIKGVDSGNTIYF,TRBJ1-3,TRBV10-3
CATSGTAGSPLHF,TRBJ1-6,TRBV24-1
CASKRLTTNEKLFF,TRBJ1-4,TRBV10-3
CAISDSGNTEAFF,TRBJ1-1,TRBV10-3
CASSPDGGRRGEQYF,TRBJ2-7,TRBV9
CASRAQVLHEQYF,TRBJ2-7,TRBV2
CASSPQGYEQFF,TRBJ2-1,TRBV7-3
CSARDMGQGEPPLHF,TRBJ1-6,TRBV20-1
CASSIWAGGYTF,TRBJ1-2,TRBV19
CASRLDLQETQYF,TRBJ2-5,TRBV2
CASSSSGQTYEQYF,TRBJ2-7,TRBV5-1
CASSRQGKLFF,TRBJ2-2,TRBV7-9
CASSLGEGFEQFF,TRBJ2-1,TRBV5-1
CAWSRTSYEQYF,TRBJ2-7,TRBV30
CASNKRTGQNTEAFF,TRBJ1-1,TRBV19
CASGAPYQPQHF,TRBJ1-5,TRBV19
CASRSDRSSLHGYTF,TRBJ1-2,TRBV19
CATSAGQDKTYEQYF,TRBJ2-7,TRBV24-1
CASSSSKQGARGNTIYF,TRBJ1-3,TRBV13
CASRQGGAGDIQYF,TRBJ2-4,TRBV2
CASSYYPVDRGSYEQYF,TRBJ2-7,TRBV6-5